These 10 T cell receptor beta chains came from one sample sequenced in a study of T cell repertoires in cytomegalovirus infection. These receptors' targets are unknown. TCRdb re-derived calls from the reads in MiXCR, one entry per CDR3 protein. Of more than 45,000 distinct CDR3 sequences listed, 33% are singletons. The sample comprised PBMCs, sequenced either directly or after in vitro stimulation (not recorded which). The receptor set was obtained from a human donor in good health (CMV status not recorded). Some clones in this sample may be carry-over from other donors' samples.

This clonotype was counted ten times or more. The gene calls are TRBV7-2 and TRBJ2-7; 8 positions match TRBD2. V was clipped by 0 bases and J by 3 bases; unmatched bases: 4. The CDR3 consists of 15 residues. Germline V lookup: CDR1 SGHTA, CDR2 FQGNSA. The CDR3 sequence: CASSLAGGGSYEQYF. CDR3 nucleotide sequence: TGTGCCAGCAGCTTAGCAGGCGGGGGGAGCTACGAGCAGTACTTC.

This clonotype has ten or more counts. The chain couples TRBV12-3 or TRBV12-4 to TRBJ2-7; possible D gene TRBD1, 6 bases. Trimming pared 8 bases from V and 2 bases from J, leaving 10 bases between. The CDR3 is 12 amino acids. CDR3 nucleotides: TGTGCCAGCGCGGACAGCACCTACGAGCAGTACTTC. Its protein is CASADSTYEQYF.

The chain uses TRBV7-2 and TRBJ2-1; D call uncertain. CDR3 size: 12 residues. Trimming removed 5 bases at V and 9 bases at J, with 11 bases between. CDR1 and CDR2 (germline): SGHTA, FQGNSA. CDR3: CASSPPPGEQFF. DNA for the CDR3: TGTGCCAGCAGCCCACCCCCGGGTGAGCAGTTCTTC.

This clonotype was seen a handful of times. The chain couples TRBV9 to TRBJ2-1; D call uncertain. This CDR3 is 15 amino acids long. V was trimmed by 0 bases and J by 1 base, leaving 8 bases between them. CDR1 SGDLS and CDR2 YYNGEE come from the germline V gene. The CDR3 region is CASSVDGGSYNEQFF. The CDR3 bases are TGTGCCAGCAGCGTAGACGGCGGTTCCTACAATGAGCAGTTCTTC.

V usage is TRBV20-1 and J usage is TRBJ2-5, with D possibly matching TRBD2 (5 bases). V lost 5 bases and J lost 4, with 14 bases in between. The germline V gene has CDR1 DFQATT and CDR2 SNEGSKA (reference sequence). There are 13 residues in the CDR3. Written as DNA, the CDR3 is TGCAGTGCTCCCCCATCGGGGTCAGAGACCCAGTACTTC. The encoded protein is CSAPPSGSETQYF.

Here the CDR3 DNA reads TGTGCCAGCACCTTGGCGGGAGGGTACAATGAGCAGTTCTTC. Protein product: CASTLAGGYNEQFF. The chain recombines TRBV12-3 or TRBV12-4 with TRBJ2-1; 9 nucleotides align to TRBD2. V trimming: 7 bases; J trimming: 4 bases; junction bases outside the gene matches: 5. CDR3 size: 14 residues.

The sample holds one count of this clonotype. The rearrangement uses TRBV27 and TRBJ2-1; the D gene is possibly TRBD1 (6 bases). With 1 base removed from V and 7 bases from J, the gap between germline ends came to 14 bases. The CDR3 totals 15 residues. The germline V gene has CDR1 MNHEY and CDR2 SMNVEV (reference sequence). The CDR3 here is CASSLWGPPKNEQFF. The CDR3 coding sequence is TGTGCCAGCAGTTTATGGGGGCCCCCGAAAAATGAGCAGTTCTTC.

This rearrangement joins TRBV24-1 to TRBJ2-1, with 7 bases aligning to TRBD1. The V and J ends lost 0 bases and 7 bases, in that order; junction bases with no gene match: 5. The CDR3 contains 15 residues. Germline CDR1 is KGHDR and CDR2 is SFDVKD. The CDR3 sequence is CATSDLEGASNEQFF. The DNA of the CDR3 is TGTGCCACCAGTGATTTGGAGGGGGCGAGTAATGAGCAGTTCTTC.

This clonotype showed up many times. The chain recombines TRBV7-2 with TRBJ2-1; D is ambiguous. The germline V gene encodes CDR1 SGHTA and CDR2 FQGNSA. V was pared by 2 bases and J by 7 bases, with 3 bases between. The CDR3 has 11 residues. The CDR3 DNA is TGTGCCAGCAGCTTAATAAATGAGCAGTTCTTC. This gives the protein CASSLINEQFF.

This clonotype occurred many times. The chain has TRBV7-9 and TRBJ2-7; the match to TRBD1 covers 9 bases. The J segment lost 0 bases and the V segment lost 7 bases, leaving 7 bases of the junction unmatched. CDR3 length: 15 residues. CDR1 is SEHNR, CDR2 FQNEAQ, per germline (reference sequence). Here the CDR3 DNA reads TGTGCCAGCACCCCTCCGGGACAGGGCTCCTACGAGCAGTACTTC. It is translated as CASTPPGQGSYEQYF.